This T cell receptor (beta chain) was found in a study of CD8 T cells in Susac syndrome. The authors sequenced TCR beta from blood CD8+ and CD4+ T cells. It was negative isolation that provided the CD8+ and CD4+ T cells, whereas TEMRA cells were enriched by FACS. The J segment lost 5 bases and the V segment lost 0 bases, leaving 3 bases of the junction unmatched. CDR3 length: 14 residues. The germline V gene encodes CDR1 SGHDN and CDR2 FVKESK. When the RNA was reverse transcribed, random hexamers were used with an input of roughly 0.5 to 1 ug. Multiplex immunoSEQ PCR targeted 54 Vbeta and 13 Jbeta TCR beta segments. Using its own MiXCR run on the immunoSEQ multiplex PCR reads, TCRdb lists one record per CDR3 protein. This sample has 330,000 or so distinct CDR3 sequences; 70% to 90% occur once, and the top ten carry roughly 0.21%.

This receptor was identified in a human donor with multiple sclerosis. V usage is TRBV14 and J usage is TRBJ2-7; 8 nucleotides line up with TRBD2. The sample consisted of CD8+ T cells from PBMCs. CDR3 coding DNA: TGTGCCAGCAGCCAAGATTTGCGGGAGGACGAGCAGTACTTC. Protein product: CASSQDLREDEQYF.